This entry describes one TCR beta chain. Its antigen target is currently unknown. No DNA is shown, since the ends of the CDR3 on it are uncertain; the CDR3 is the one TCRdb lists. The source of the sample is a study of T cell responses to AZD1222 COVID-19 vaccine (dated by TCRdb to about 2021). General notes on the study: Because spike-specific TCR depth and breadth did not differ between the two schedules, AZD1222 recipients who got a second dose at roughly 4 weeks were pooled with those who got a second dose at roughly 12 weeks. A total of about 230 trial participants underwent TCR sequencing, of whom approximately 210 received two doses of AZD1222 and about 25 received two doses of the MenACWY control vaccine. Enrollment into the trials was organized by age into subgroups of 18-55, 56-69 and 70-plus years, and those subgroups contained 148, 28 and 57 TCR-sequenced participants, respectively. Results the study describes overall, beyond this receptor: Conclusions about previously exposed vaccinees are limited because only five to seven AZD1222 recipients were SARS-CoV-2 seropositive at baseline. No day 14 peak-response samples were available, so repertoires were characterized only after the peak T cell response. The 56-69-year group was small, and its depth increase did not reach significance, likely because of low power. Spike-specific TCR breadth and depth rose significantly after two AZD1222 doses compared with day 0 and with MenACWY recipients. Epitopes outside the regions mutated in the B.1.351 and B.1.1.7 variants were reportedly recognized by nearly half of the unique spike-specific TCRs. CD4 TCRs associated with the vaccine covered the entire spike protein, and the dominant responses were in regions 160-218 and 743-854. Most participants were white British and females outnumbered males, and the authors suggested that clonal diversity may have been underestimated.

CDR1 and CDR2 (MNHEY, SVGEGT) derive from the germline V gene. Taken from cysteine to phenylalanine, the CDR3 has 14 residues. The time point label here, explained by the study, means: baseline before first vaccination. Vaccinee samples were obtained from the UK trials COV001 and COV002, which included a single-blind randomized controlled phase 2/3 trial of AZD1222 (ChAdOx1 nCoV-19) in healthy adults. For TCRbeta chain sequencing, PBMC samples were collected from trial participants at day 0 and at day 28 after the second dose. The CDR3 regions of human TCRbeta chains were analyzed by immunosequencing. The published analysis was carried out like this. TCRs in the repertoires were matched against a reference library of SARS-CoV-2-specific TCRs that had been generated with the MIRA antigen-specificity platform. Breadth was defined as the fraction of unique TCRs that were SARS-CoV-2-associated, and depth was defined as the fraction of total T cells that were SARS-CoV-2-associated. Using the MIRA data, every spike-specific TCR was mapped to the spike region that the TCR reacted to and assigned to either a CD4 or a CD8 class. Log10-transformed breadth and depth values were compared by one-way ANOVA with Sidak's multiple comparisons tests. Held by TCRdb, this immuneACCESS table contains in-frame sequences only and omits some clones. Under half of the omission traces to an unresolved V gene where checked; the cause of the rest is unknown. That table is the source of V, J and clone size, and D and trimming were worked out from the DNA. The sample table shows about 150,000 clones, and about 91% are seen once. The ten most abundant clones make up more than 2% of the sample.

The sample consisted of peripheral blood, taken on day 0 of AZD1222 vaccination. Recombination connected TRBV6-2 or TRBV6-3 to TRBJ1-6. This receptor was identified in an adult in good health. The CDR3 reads CASSFGEGGSPLHF.